Sequencing of this TCR beta chain was carried out in a study of blood T cell repertoires in COVID-19. Study-wide context: T cells, B-cell-depleted T cells, or PBMCs supplied cDNA or gDNA.

As regards this clone: Distinct nucleotide sequences in the sample also encode this CDR3.

Method: immunoSEQ multiplex PCR; TCRdb's copy keeps in-frame clones and lacks some. The sample carries some 190,000 clones, 75% to 85% recorded once. Germline V gene sequence: CDR1 SGHAT, CDR2 FQNNGV. V was pared by 1 base and J by 1 base, with 7 bases between. The CDR3 consists of 15 residues. This clonotype originated in a man in his fifties or sixties with acute or convalescent COVID-19. The sample taken for sequencing was peripheral blood. The chain carries TRBV11-2 and TRBJ2-2; tentatively, D is TRBD1 (5 bases). The DNA of the CDR3 is TGTGCCAGCAGCTTAGGGCAGGGGAACACCGGGGAGCTGTTTTTT. It encodes CASSLGQGNTGELFF. Full variable domain (remainder filled in from reference TRBV11-2 and TRBJ2-2): EAGVAQSPRYKIIEKRQSVAFWCNPISGHATLYWYQQILGQGPKLLIQFQNNGVVDDSQLPKDRFSAERLKGVDSTLKIQPAKLEDSAVYLCASSLGQGNTGELFFGEGSRLTVL.